The source of this TCR beta chain is a study of T cell responses to AZD1222 COVID-19 vaccine. Broader study findings: Clonal diversity may have been underestimated, and the donors were mostly white British, with more females than males. Spike-specific TCR breadth rose after two AZD1222 doses, and depth rose as well.

For this clone: Its antigen is still unknown.

Produced via immunoSEQ multiplex PCR; TCRdb's table is partial and in-frame only. The sample includes roughly 180,000 clones, approximately 91% of them seen just once. V was clipped by 5 bases and J by 4 bases, with 8 bases between them. The CDR3 loop spans 12 amino acids. Germline V CDR1 and CDR2: SGHAT, FQDESV (reference sequence). The rearrangement uses TRBV11-1 and TRBJ1-2; a possible D gene is TRBD1 (5 bases). The sequencing here drew on peripheral blood, taken 28 days after the second AZD1222 dose. The TCR was taken from an adult who received the AZD1222 COVID-19 vaccine. CDR3 bases: TGTGCCAGCAGCCGGGGACCCTATGGCTACACCTTC. Residues: CASSRGPYGYTF.